The rows below give T cell receptor beta chains drawn from one sample of a study of monozygotic twins with inflammatory bowel disease. TCRdb re-called the 5' RACE reads and catalogs CDR3 proteins one per entry, DNA excluded. The table lists 400,000 or so distinct CDR3 sequences, with 2.4% in the top ten. Source material: blood. These receptors were taken from a human donor with ulcerative colitis or Crohn's disease, or a healthy co-twin of an affected twin (not recorded which). Each CDR3 is given with its conserved first and last residue.

>TRBV6-1|TRBJ2-7
CASGTSALGEQYF
>TRBV28|TRBJ2-1
CASSPSGRLYEQFF
>TRBV20-1|TRBJ2-5
CSASQGYQETQYF
>TRBV4-1|TRBJ2-1
CASSSLGSYEQFF
>TRBV27|TRBJ2-6
CASSLWAKTGVGSGANVLTF
>TRBV27|TRBJ2-5
CASSLRGLGGETQYF
>TRBV7-9|TRBJ2-1
CASSFDRFDDEQFF
>TRBV6-6|TRBJ1-4
CASRTGATNEKLFF
>TRBV14|TRBJ2-7
CASRPQGPYEQYF
>TRBV7-6|TRBJ1-1
CASSEQRYTEAFF
>TRBV19|TRBJ2-1
CASSVRTGNEQFF
>TRBV4-2|TRBJ2-3
CASSQDISGGSDTQYF
>TRBV29-1|TRBJ1-2
CSVHGTAHGYTF
>TRBV5-5|TRBJ1-2
CASSLATGVYDGYTF
>TRBV15|TRBJ2-7
CATSRDHGQGTSYEQYF
>TRBV4-1|TRBJ2-2
CASSQAWGGTGELFF
>TRBV12-3/TRBV12-4|TRBJ1-1
CASSFGTMNTEAFF
>TRBV7-8|TRBJ1-4
CASSQGKPNEKLFF
>TRBV20-1|TRBJ2-3
CSAYNPETSGITDTQYF
>TRBV6-2/TRBV6-3|TRBJ1-2
CASSYQGNSYGYTF
>TRBV11-2|TRBJ2-1
CASSLRLAGIYNEQFF
>TRBV6-5|TRBJ1-1
CATKRTGNTEAFF
>TRBV20-1|TRBJ1-1
CSATVWGSEAFF
>TRBV10-3|TRBJ2-1
CAISGVTSGRSSSYNEQFF
>TRBV11-2|TRBJ2-3
CASSSGYNTDTQYF
>TRBV19|TRBJ1-1
CASTTGTGRNTEAFF
>TRBV10-3|TRBJ1-1
CAISESLSEAFF
>TRBV24-1|TRBJ1-1
CATSDLAGGRGTEAFF
>TRBV5-1|TRBJ2-1
CASTKGLEAYNEQFF
>TRBV6-2/TRBV6-3|TRBJ1-5
CASSYSPGNQPQHF
>TRBV5-1|TRBJ1-1
CASSLQGGGTEAFF
>TRBV20-1|TRBJ2-5
CSARDKALGQETQYF
>TRBV20-1|TRBJ1-1
CSAPSGGNTEAFF
>TRBV10-3|TRBJ1-6
CAISDSDRRFNSPLHF
>TRBV7-2|TRBJ2-2
CASSLGASPGELFF
>TRBV15|TRBJ2-1
CATSSPGGGSSYNEQFF
>TRBV7-3|TRBJ2-1
CASSLIPTNEQFF
>TRBV28|TRBJ2-1
CASSPAGLNNEQFF
>TRBV7-7|TRBJ2-7
CASSFQHGLEQYF
>TRBV7-9|TRBJ2-7
CASSLGFGDYDTYEQYF
>TRBV28|TRBJ1-1
CASRVSGTEAFF
>TRBV30|TRBJ2-3
CAWSAGGSTKDTQYF